The rows below give T cell receptor beta chains drawn from one sample of a study of OX40 agonist ivuxolimab in advanced cancers. Libraries were prepared by immunoSEQ multiplex PCR; TCRdb keeps only in-frame clonotypes and omits some of them. The sample holds about 11,000 clones; around nine tenths are singletons and the top ten take around 28%. Sequenced material: CD4+ or CD8+ T cells sorted from blood, taken in a trial of the OX40 agonist ivuxolimab. The receptors originated from an adult with an advanced solid tumor such as melanoma, head and neck, liver or kidney cancer. CDR3s include the opening cysteine and the closing phenylalanine or tryptophan. A D gene is named only where the DNA matches it firmly. Not every row has a clone size; where given, it reads once, few, many or a size class.

abundance	len	j_gene	d_gene	v_gene	CDR3nt	CDR3aa
-	13	TRBJ2-7	-	TRBV11-2	TGTGCCAGCAGCTTGAGCGCGTCCTACGAGCAGTACTTC	CASSLSASYEQYF
once	14	TRBJ1-2	TRBD1	TRBV6-1	TGTGCCAGCAAGAGAACAGGGGAGGTCGATGGCTACACCTTC	CASKRTGEVDGYTF
-	15	TRBJ2-3	-	TRBV9	TGTGCCAGCAGCGTAGTCGACCAACGCACAGATACGCAGTATTTT	CASSVVDQRTDTQYF
-	16	TRBJ2-2	-	TRBV5-4	TGTGCCAGCAGCTTCCTAGCCCTCGGTGGCACCGGGGAGCTGTTTTTT	CASSFLALGGTGELFF
-	13	TRBJ2-3	TRBD1	TRBV29-1	TGCAGCGCTGGACAGGGCGGCGCAGATACGCAGTATTTT	CSAGQGGADTQYF
-	16	TRBJ2-1	-	TRBV27	TGTGCCAGCAGTTTATATGGCCTACCCTATGGGGATGAGCAGTTCTTC	CASSLYGLPYGDEQFF
-	16	TRBJ1-2	-	TRBV5-5	TGTGCCAGCAGCTTGAACCACGGGACGAGAAACTATGGCTACACCTTC	CASSLNHGTRNYGYTF
-	15	TRBJ2-7	TRBD2	TRBV14	TGTGCCAGCAGCCAAGATACCGGGAGGATAAACGAGCAGTACTTC	CASSQDTGRINEQYF
once	16	TRBJ1-1	-	TRBV27	TGTGCCAGCAGTTTATATCCCGGGGTAGGGAACACTGAAGCTTTCTTT	CASSLYPGVGNTEAFF
few	14	TRBJ2-3	-	TRBV28	TGTGCCAGCAGTTTATTTGGGAGCACAGATACGCAGTATTTT	CASSLFGSTDTQYF
-	15	TRBJ2-7	TRBD1	TRBV10-2	TGCGCCAGCAGAAGGGGGCGACAGGGGGCCTACGAGCAGTACTTC	CASRRGRQGAYEQYF
-	16	TRBJ2-2	-	TRBV7-9	TGTGCCAGCAGCTTAGGGTGGCAGGGTATGGCCGGGGAGCTGTTTTTT	CASSLGWQGMAGELFF
once	16	TRBJ2-7	-	TRBV27	TGTGCCAGCAGTTCGATCACAGGGTGGGGGATTTACGAGCAGTACTTC	CASSSITGWGIYEQYF
-	17	TRBJ1-5	TRBD1	TRBV14	TGTGCCAGCAGCCAAGGGAAGTCGGACAGGGCGTGCCAGCCCCAGCATTTT	CASSQGKSDRACQPQHF
-	14	TRBJ1-4	-	TRBV6-1	TGTGCCAGCAGTGAAGGGGAGGGCGGAGAAAAACTGTTTTTT	CASSEGEGGEKLFF
-	15	TRBJ2-7	TRBD1	TRBV28	TGTGCCAGCAGTCCGCAATTAGGACAGGGCCACGAGCAGTACTTC	CASSPQLGQGHEQYF
once	11	TRBJ1-1	-	TRBV28	TGTGCCAGCAGCTACTCCAGTGAAGCTTTCTTT	CASSYSSEAFF
-	15	TRBJ2-1	-	TRBV7-2	TGTGCCAGCAGCTATCCCCAAGGGTCCTACAATGAGCAGTTCTTC	CASSYPQGSYNEQFF
-	14	TRBJ1-5	-	TRBV7-8	TGTGCCAGCAGCGGAGCGGGGGGCAATCAGCCCCAGCATTTT	CASSGAGGNQPQHF
once	14	TRBJ2-7	TRBD2	TRBV5-5	TGTGCCAGCAGCTTAAGTAGCGGGAGCCCCGAGCAGTACTTC	CASSLSSGSPEQYF
once	16	TRBJ2-1	-	TRBV21-1	TGTGCCAGCAGCACCCGAACTAGATTTGTTTACAATGAGCAGTTCTTC	CASSTRTRFVYNEQFF
-	14	TRBJ2-7	TRBD1	TRBV28	TGTGCCAGCAGTTTCGGGGGACAGGGTCGTGAGCAGTACTTC	CASSFGGQGREQYF
few	13	TRBJ2-7	-	TRBV7-9	TGTGCCAGCGAAAGAGGGGGCTCCTACGAGCAGTACTTC	CASERGGSYEQYF
-	14	TRBJ2-1	-	TRBV21-1	TGTGCCAGCAGCCCTGTTGGGGGGAACAATGAGCAGTTCTTC	CASSPVGGNNEQFF
-	15	TRBJ1-2	-	TRBV27	TGTGCCAGCAGTTTGTCCACGGGACACAACTATGGCTACACCTTC	CASSLSTGHNYGYTF
-	14	TRBJ2-7	-	TRBV6-5	TGTGCCAGCACCCCGTTGGGGGCTGGAAACGAGCAGTACTTC	CASTPLGAGNEQYF
-	14	TRBJ2-7	-	TRBV9	TGTGCCAGCAGCGTAGGCCGGGATTCCTACGAGCAGTACTTC	CASSVGRDSYEQYF
-	14	TRBJ1-5	-	TRBV5-1	TGCGCCAGCAGCATGGACCACCCCAATCAGCCCCAGCATTTT	CASSMDHPNQPQHF
-	13	TRBJ2-6	-	TRBV6-1	TGTGCCAGTACCGTCTCTGGGGCCAACGTCCTGACTTTC	CASTVSGANVLTF
-	13	TRBJ2-5	-	TRBV5-1	TGCGCCAGCAGGGGGGGCAATCAAGAGACCCAGTACTTC	CASRGGNQETQYF
-	16	TRBJ2-7	TRBD2	TRBV11-2	TGTGCCAGCAGCTTGGCGGTTCTAGCGGGTTACTACGAGCAGTACTTC	CASSLAVLAGYYEQYF
-	15	TRBJ2-5	TRBD2	TRBV27	TGTGCCAGCAGTTCCGGACTAGCGGGATTAGAGACCCAGTACTTC	CASSSGLAGLETQYF
once	14	TRBJ2-3	-	TRBV30	TGTGCCTCGGGACGGGGAACGAGCACAGATACGCAGTATTTT	CASGRGTSTDTQYF
-	14	TRBJ2-7	-	TRBV5-1	TGCGCCAGCAGCACCGGGACCGGGGCGTACGAGCAGTACTTC	CASSTGTGAYEQYF
once	15	TRBJ1-5	TRBD1	TRBV2	TGTGCCAGCAGTGATGGGACAGGGGGCACTCAGCCCCAGCATTTT	CASSDGTGGTQPQHF
-	16	TRBJ1-1	-	TRBV6-1	TGTGCCAGCAGTGAAGCGTTTAGGGTTGGCGACACTGAAGCTTTCTTT	CASSEAFRVGDTEAFF
-	18	TRBJ2-1	TRBD2	TRBV4-1	TGCGCCAGCAGCCATGGGGCGGGACTAGAAGAGGGTTACAATGAGCAGTTCTTC	CASSHGAGLEEGYNEQFF
-	15	TRBJ2-7	TRBD2	TRBV28	TGTGCCAGCAGTTTATTCGGGGGGGCGAGCTACGAGCAGTACTTC	CASSLFGGASYEQYF
-	11	TRBJ2-1	-	TRBV4-1	TGCGCCAGCAGTCTCCTTGGAGAGCAGTTCTTC	CASSLLGEQFF
few	16	TRBJ2-3	TRBD2	TRBV7-3	TGTGCCAGCAGCCTCGGACTAGTGCCTAGCACAGATACGCAGTATTTT	CASSLGLVPSTDTQYF
few	17	TRBJ1-1	-	TRBV7-9	TGTGCCAGCAGCTTATTCATAGGCTATCCAGTAAACACTGAAGCTTTCTTT	CASSLFIGYPVNTEAFF
-	17	TRBJ1-1	-	TRBV5-1	TGCGCCAGCAGCCTCGAGCTACAGGGAGTGACGAACACTGAAGCTTTCTTT	CASSLELQGVTNTEAFF
-	15	TRBJ2-7	TRBD2	TRBV6-1	TGTGCCAGCAGTTTACTAGCGGGGTACCTGGACGAGCAGTACTTC	CASSLLAGYLDEQYF
-	12	TRBJ2-1	-	TRBV29-1	TGCAGCGTTCCCCTTTTGGGGGGTGAGCAGTTCTTC	CSVPLLGGEQFF
-	17	TRBJ2-2	-	TRBV9	TGTGCCAGCAGCGTAGAAGTGAGCGGACCGAACACCGGGGAGCTGTTTTTT	CASSVEVSGPNTGELFF
-	16	TRBJ2-1	TRBD2	TRBV6-4	TGTGCCAGCAGTGACTCACTAGCGGGATCCGACGGTGAGCAGTTCTTC	CASSDSLAGSDGEQFF
few	15	TRBJ2-7	TRBD2	TRBV7-6	TGTGCCAGCAGCTTAGATGGGGGGGGCTCCTACGAGCAGTACTTC	CASSLDGGGSYEQYF
-	13	TRBJ2-1	-	TRBV6-4	TGTGCCAGCAGTGGCGACAGGATGAGTGAGCAGTTCTTC	CASSGDRMSEQFF
-	16	TRBJ2-7	TRBD2	TRBV4-1	TGCGCCAGCAGCCCAAGGGATAGCGGGGATTCCTACGAGCAGTACTTC	CASSPRDSGDSYEQYF
-	16	TRBJ1-3	TRBD1	TRBV7-9	TGTGCCAGCAGCGACCCGACAGGGAAAGCAGGAAACACCATATATTTT	CASSDPTGKAGNTIYF
-	14	TRBJ2-1	TRBD2	TRBV19	TGTGCCAGTCGACTAGCGTCGCCCTACAATGAGCAGTTCTTC	CASRLASPYNEQFF
-	16	TRBJ2-1	-	TRBV4-1	TGCGCCAGCAGCCCAGAAGATGGATACCGACACAATGAGCAGTTCTTC	CASSPEDGYRHNEQFF
-	15	TRBJ2-3	-	TRBV6-1	TGTGCCAGCAGTGATATGATGGGACAAACAGATACGCAGTATTTT	CASSDMMGQTDTQYF
-	15	TRBJ2-7	-	TRBV9	TGTGCCAGCAGCGAACTGCCGGGGGTCAGCTACGAGCAGTACTTC	CASSELPGVSYEQYF
medium-sized	14	TRBJ1-1	-	TRBV27	TGTGCCAGCAGTTCGTGGACGGACAACACTGAAGCTTTCTTT	CASSSWTDNTEAFF
-	14	TRBJ2-1	-	TRBV6-1	TGTGCCAGCGAATATGATTCCACCGGGACTGAGCAGTTCTTC	CASEYDSTGTEQFF
-	15	TRBJ2-7	-	TRBV6-5	TGTGCCAGCAGTCCCGCCGCAGGGGGGTCCTACGAGCAGTACTTC	CASSPAAGGSYEQYF